The T cell receptor (beta chain) under discussion was sequenced for a study of siplizumab effects on memory and regulatory T cells. Libraries were prepared by immunoSEQ multiplex PCR; TCRdb keeps only in-frame clonotypes and omits some of them. Of 90,000 to 120,000 clones listed, 75% to 95% are singletons. Germline V gene sequence: CDR1 SEHNR, CDR2 FQNEAQ (reference sequence). The CDR3 has 15 residues. The J segment lost 6 bases and the V segment lost 6 bases, leaving 9 bases of the junction unmatched. The chain has TRBV7-9 and TRBJ2-7; 12 nucleotides match TRBD2. Material for sequencing was CD4+ T cells sorted from blood. This TCR derives from a human donor in good health. Some clones in this sample may be carry-over from other donors' samples. The CDR3 is CASRGTSGRTGEQYF. DNA of the CDR3: TGTGCCAGCAGAGGAACTAGCGGGAGGACGGGCGAGCAGTACTTC.